Listed here is a single T cell receptor beta chain. No cognate antigen has been identified for it. The input lacks base qualities; no much larger clone sits a single base away. The library came from the immunoSEQ multiplex PCR assay. For the multiplex PCR, a mixture combining 60 forward primers for TCR Vbeta segments and 13 reverse primers for TCR Jbeta segments was used. A multiplex PCR assay on genomic DNA amplified the CDR3 region of rearranged TCR beta genes. On the Illumina HiSeq System, the amplified TCR beta libraries were sequenced as 87-base-pair reads. As for how the authors treated the data: A later analysis counted about 76 million unique TCR beta chains across the 650 to 700 repertoires, and some 11 million of these chains were shared by at least two donors. To remove PCR and sequencing errors, raw reads were error-corrected and collapsed into unique sequences using a nearest-neighbor algorithm that merged closely related sequences. V, D and J gene segments were assigned by aligning CDR3 sequences to IMGT reference sequences. For a sequence to be retained, a match of at least six nucleotides to both a V gene segment and a J gene segment was required. A rearrangement was called productive if the CDR3 had no stop codons and remained in frame with V and J, and every other rearrangement was called non-productive. Following IMGT convention, CDR3 was defined as the stretch from the second conserved V-encoded cysteine up to the conserved J-encoded phenylalanine. The earlier analysis of about 610 of the donors excluded sequences that lacked an unambiguous match to a single V gene segment. In an earlier analysis of a few hundred of the donors, a V segment was called functional when productive rearrangements were above 56.7%, and segregating when the standard deviation between donors exceeded 5%. A statistical classification framework was built to diagnose cytomegalovirus status from the catalog of TCR beta chain sequences. A later analysis assigned V and J genes by comparing TCR nucleotide sequences with IMGT/GENE-DB human TR gene sequences. The TCRdist pipeline was used in a later analysis to assign CDR3 sequences and most-parsimonious VDJ recombination scenarios. In a later analysis, every TCR beta chain was defined by the combination of its CDR3 amino acid sequence and its V-gene family, and reads without a unique V-gene family were dropped. To address suspected cross-contamination and a sequencing artifact, a later analysis removed 550 to 750 highly shared, low-generation-probability nucleotide sequences. In a later analysis, a clonal expansion index for each public chain was calculated from normalized within-repertoire ranks of inferred template counts. In a later analysis, generation probabilities were computed with a VDJ recombination model fitted to out-of-frame rearrangements, and the resulting probabilities were checked against IGoR. In a later analysis, hypergeometric tests were used to score TCR-TCR, TCR-HLA and TCR-CMV co-occurrence, with a repertoire-size bias correction applied to TCR pairs. A later analysis estimated false discovery rates by permuting HLA or CMV assignments 20 times. In a later analysis, co-occurring TCRs were grouped with DBSCAN, and TCRdist sequence similarity was added when clustering was performed within HLA-allele-positive subsets. Repertoires with fewer than 30,000 or more than 120,000 public chains, plus five repertoires with anomalous nucleotide sharing, were excluded from co-occurrence clustering. TCRdb obtained this table from immuneACCESS and retained in-frame rearrangements with V and J assigned. These tables miss some clones; where compared with another copy, unresolved V genes account for less than half of the shortfall, and the remainder is unexplained. V, J and clone size are those of that table, while D and trimming were read from the DNA. Across this sample there are 150,000 or so clones, with over 75% seen only once. The ten top clones hold roughly 5.5% of the sample.

The sample is drawn from a study of cytomegalovirus exposure and HLA in healthy donors (dated by TCRdb to 2017 to 2019). Concerning the study at large: In an earlier analysis of 550 to 750 of the donors, about 260 Gb of sequence data and approximately 120 million unique TCR beta sequences from 150 million to 200 million T cells were reported. An early release covering more than 500 HLA-typed donors comprised approximately 290 gigabases of sequencing data and around 85 million unique TCR sequences. Of the 350 to 400 genotyped donors, roughly 85% fell in the genetic ancestry cluster associated with self-reported Caucasian donors. The study aimed to test whether cataloging public T cell receptors could reveal signatures of past pathogen exposure. The T cell repertoires of 666 subjects were profiled by immunosequencing and related to cytomegalovirus serostatus. In addition to the first cohort of about 650 subjects, a separate validation cohort of 130 or so different subjects was used. High-throughput TCR immunosequencing, statistical association of individual TCRs with disease status, and machine learning were combined to predict cytomegalovirus infection status. In a later analysis, previously published TCR beta repertoires from roughly 710 donors were re-analyzed and high-resolution HLA genotyping was added so that TCR occurrence patterns could be studied. Rather than drawing on any new phenotypic data, the later analysis identified candidate immune exposures from TCR beta sequences and the way those sequences occurred across donors. In an earlier analysis of over 550 of the donors, high-throughput TCR beta sequencing was used to judge whether each TCR beta V gene segment behaved as functional or pseudogenic. Donor age, sex, ethnicity and CMV serostatus were collected together with the repertoire data. Genome-wide SNP genotypes for about 55% of the roughly 670 donors were used in a later genetic analysis, which treated that subset as a discovery cohort. Every discovery cohort repertoire had been produced on one sequencing platform. HLA typing covered class I and class II loci at four-digit resolution. The number of donors typed differed by locus, with 629-630 for A, B, C, DRB1 and DQB1, 522 for DQA1, under 610 for DPA1, and around 430 for DPB1. Several DR-DQ haplotypes were treated as single units for association and clustering because of strong linkage in the cohort. On average, approximately 250,000 unique TCR beta nucleotide sequences were sequenced per donor among some 420 genotyped donors of the cohort, with about 19% of those sequences being non-productive.

What the work shows at the level of the full study, not this receptor alone: Fewer than 20 rarely observed V segments, including chromosome 9 orphons, were excluded from the earlier analysis of just under 600 of the donors because counts were too low. In a later analysis, HLA-associated TCR beta chains showed more clonal expansion and lower generation probabilities than non-associated chains that were equally common. Most TCR sequences were observed very rarely across donors, whereas some public TCRs were present in many individuals. In a later analysis, several top co-occurrence clusters were reported to appear linked to parvovirus B19, influenza, CMV and Epstein-Barr virus. CMV serostatus was the only immune exposure information available for the cohort. Because some donors lacked HLA typing at each locus, the association tests relied only on the typed subset. A further reported finding was that TCR beta sequences accurately predicted the HLA-A and HLA-B alleles for most subjects in the first cohort. In vitro tests confirmed that a few of the cytomegalovirus-associated TCR beta chains recognize cytomegalovirus antigens. An association between a missense DCLRE1C variant and V-gene and J-gene trimming of TCR beta chains was found in a later genetic analysis and replicated in an independent cohort. Only TCR beta chains were sequenced in this cohort, and the absence of alpha or paired-chain data limited detectable features. A cluster of highly shared sequence variants was judged likely to be a technical artifact of the sequencing pipeline. It was suggested by the authors that the approach could potentially be generalized to other disease states and immunological phenotypes. Broadly in line with IMGT annotations, most TCR beta V segments showed up in productive rearrangements about 87% or about 30% of the time in an earlier analysis of several hundred of the donors. A later genetic analysis reported fewer N-insertions in productive TCRs among donors in an Asian-associated ancestry cluster than the roughly 640-donor mean. In a later analysis, most CMV-associated TCR beta chains were found to appear HLA-restricted, with HLA associations seemingly driven largely by CMV exposure. Specific HLA alleles were associated with around 18,000 TCR beta sequences at a false discovery rate of 0.05 in a later analysis. The 87-base-pair reads could not distinguish some IMGT-functional V segments, including TRBV6-2 and TRBV6-3, so those segments were excluded. A total of 164 TCR beta chains were listed by the study as associated with cytomegalovirus. In both the original and validation cohorts, the classifier was reported to diagnose cytomegalovirus status with high specificity and sensitivity. Linkage disequilibrium might explain the correlated functional status among segregating V segments, but an unknown experimental factor could not be ruled out. Strong co-occurrence of HLA alleles, especially DR and DQ, made assigning TCR associations to individual alleles difficult. A later analysis found that TCR association rates varied across HLA loci, with DRB1 alleles showing the most associated TCRs and HLA-C alleles the fewest. Sequencing depth was assumed to be roughly uniform across donors in the presence/absence analyses, though that assumption may not hold.

The germline V gene encodes CDR1 SGHRS and CDR2 YFSETQ. Spanning cysteine to phenylalanine, the CDR3 consists of 14 amino acids. Just the 42-base CDR3 DNA is kept, in frame starting at base 1. Unmatched junction bases come to 2, with V trimmed by 0 bases and J by 2 bases. The cohort consisted of more than 650 healthy bone marrow donors. At the time of sampling, every cohort member was nominally healthy, though immune exposures that went unrecorded were likely present. The donor was CMV seropositive and was included in the group of almost 300 seropositive cohort members. A peripheral blood sample was collected from each donor, and TCR beta sequencing was performed on peripheral blood mononuclear cells. Genomic DNA was extracted from the blood cell samples with the Qiagen DNeasy Blood Extraction Kit.

This clonotype was obtained from a woman aged 40 to 50 in good health and CMV-seropositive. The source material was PBMCs. The chain joins TRBV5-1 to TRBJ2-7; 7 central bases correspond to TRBD1. Here the CDR3 is given as CASSLGQGAYEQYF. The nucleotides are TGCGCCAGCAGCTTGGGACAGGGCGCCTACGAGCAGTACTTC. Here the CDR3 is joined to the reference TRBV5-1 and TRBJ2-7 genes, and the full variable domain is: KAGVTQTPRYLIKTRGQQVTLSCSPISGHRSVSWYQQTPGQGLQFLFEYFSETQRNKGNFPGRFSGRQFSNSRSEMNVSTLELGDSALYLCASSLGQGAYEQYFGPGTRLTVT.